What follows are 26 T cell receptor beta chains derived from one specimen sequenced in a study of OX40 agonist ivuxolimab in advanced cancers. Clones were sequenced by immunoSEQ multiplex PCR, and TCRdb holds only the in-frame ones, with some missing. The sample has some 50,000 clones, 70% to 90% seen once. Material: CD4+ or CD8+ T cells sorted from blood, obtained in a trial of the OX40 agonist ivuxolimab. These receptors all come from an adult with an advanced solid tumor such as melanoma, head and neck, liver or kidney cancer.

This chain connects TRBV10-3 to TRBJ2-2; D perhaps matches TRBD1 (6 bases). The CDR3 totals 14 residues. Germline V gives CDR1 ENHRY, CDR2 SYGVKD. V dropped 6 bases and J dropped 1 base, with 9 bases sitting between them. CDR3 coding DNA: TGTGCCATCAGGATACAGGGGAACACCGGGGAGCTGTTTTTT. Its protein product is CAIRIQGNTGELFF.

The V gene is TRBV28, the J gene TRBJ2-1; 10 bases map to TRBD1. V gave up 5 bases and J gave up 7 bases; unmatched junction bases: 8. Germline-derived CDR1 and CDR2 are MDHEN and SYDVKM. The CDR3 extends over 15 amino acids. CDR3 nucleotides: TGTGCCAGCAGTCCCGCCCGGACAGGGGGAAATGAGCAGTTCTTC. It encodes CASSPARTGGNEQFF.

By sample share, this clone is large. The chain combines TRBV4-2 with TRBJ2-2; D is possibly TRBD1 or TRBD2 (6 bases each). The CDR3 has 15 amino acids. V shed 6 bases and J shed 6 bases, with 17 bases lying between them. In germline, CDR1 is LGHNA, CDR2 YNFKEQ. CDR3 sequence reads: CASSLGGSNAGELFF. CDR3 DNA sequence: TGTGCCAGCAGTCTCGGGGGCTCTAATGCCGGGGAGCTGTTTTTT.

The V gene is TRBV9, the J gene TRBJ1-3; tentatively, D is TRBD1 (5 bases). V was pared by 5 bases and J by 0 bases, with 12 bases between. Germline V gives CDR1 SGDLS, CDR2 YYNGEE. The length of the CDR3 is 15 residues. This CDR3 is CASSQGPTSGNTIYF. DNA for the CDR3: TGTGCCAGCAGTCAGGGCCCGACCTCTGGAAACACCATATATTTT.

The rearrangement links TRBV9 to TRBJ1-6; TRBD1 is a possible D gene (5 bases). CDR3 length: 14 amino acids. Germline V gene sequence: CDR1 SGDLS, CDR2 YYNGEE. Trimming removed 2 bases at V and 10 bases at J, with 13 bases between. CDR3 protein: CASSVGQGGSPLHF. CDR3 bases: TGTGCCAGCAGCGTCGGTCAGGGAGGCTCACCCCTCCACTTT.

The chain combines TRBV18 with TRBJ2-6; 7 bases match TRBD2. Trimming cost V 3 bases and J 10 bases; bases outside gene matches: 3. The CDR3 consists of 13 residues. Germline loops: CDR1 KGHSH, CDR2 LQKENI. CDR3 protein: CASSPGTTNVLTF. Here the CDR3 DNA reads TGTGCCAGCTCACCGGGGACTACTAACGTCCTGACTTTC.

V is TRBV5-4 and J is TRBJ1-2; the D gene is possibly TRBD1 (5 bases). Trimming cost V 4 bases and J 1 base, with 14 bases left between them. From germline, CDR1 is SGHNT and CDR2 YYREEE (reference sequence). The CDR3 is 15 residues long. The CDR3 is CASSRGLGGNYGYTF. CDR3 coding DNA: TGTGCCAGCAGCCGGGGCCTGGGCGGTAACTATGGCTACACCTTC.

The V gene is TRBV5-1, the J gene TRBJ2-1, with TRBD2 matching 12 bases. CDR1 is SGHRS and CDR2 is YFSETQ in the germline V gene. The CDR3 extends over 15 amino acids. The trim removed 4 bases at V and 4 bases at J, leaving 3 bases unmatched. In DNA form, the CDR3 reads TGCGCCAGCAGCCTAGGACTAGCGGGATACAATGAGCAGTTCTTC. This translates into CASSLGLAGYNEQFF.

J is TRBJ2-7 and V is TRBV19, with D perhaps matching TRBD2 (6 bases). Germline V gives CDR1 LNHDA, CDR2 SQIVND (reference sequence). V lost 6 bases to trimming and J lost 2 bases, with 14 bases between them. The CDR3 covers 14 residues. CDR3 region: CASSYGSLAYEQYF. The CDR3 nucleotides are TGTGCCAGTAGCTACGGGAGTCTCGCCTACGAGCAGTACTTC.

The J gene is TRBJ2-3, the V gene TRBV2; tentative D call: TRBD1 (7 bases). Germline CDR1 and CDR2: SNHLY and FYNNEI. Trimming took off 8 bases at V and 6 bases at J, with 12 bases between the two ends. The CDR3 totals 12 residues. The CDR3 nucleotides read TGTGCCAGCCTGCCAGGGGGGGATACGCAGTATTTT. It specifies CASLPGGDTQYF.

CDR3 in amino acids: CASGFNGGYNEQFF. The CDR3, as DNA: TGTGCTAGTGGTTTCAACGGAGGCTACAATGAGCAGTTCTTC. V usage is TRBV12-5 and J usage is TRBJ2-1, with a possible D match to TRBD2 (5 bases). Germline CDR1 LGHNT, CDR2 FRNRAP. Trimming removed 3 bases at V and 3 bases at J, with 9 bases between. CDR3 length: 14 residues. The entire variable domain, with the rest obtained from reference TRBV12-5 and TRBJ2-1, is as follows: DARVTQTPRHKVTEMGQEVTMRCQPILGHNTVFWYRQTMMQGLELLAYFRNRAPLDDSGMPKDRFSAEMPDATLATLKIQPSEPRDSAVYFCASGFNGGYNEQFFGPGTRLTVL.

This chain joins TRBV5-8 and TRBJ2-2; no clear D. The germline V and J ends were trimmed by 4 bases and 8 bases, with 15 bases remaining between them. CDR3 size: 14 residues. Germline V lookup: CDR1 SGHTS, CDR2 YDEGEE. CDR3 region: CASSIGLMGGELFF. The CDR3, as DNA: TGTGCCAGCAGCATTGGATTGATGGGGGGGGAGCTGTTTTTT. The full variable domain, in which reference TRBV5-8 and TRBJ2-2 provide the parts outside the CDR3, is EAGVTQSPTHLIKTRGQQATLRCSPISGHTSVYWYQQALGLGLQFLLWYDEGEERNRGNFPPRFSGRQFPNYSSELNVNALELEDSALYLCASSIGLMGGELFFGEGSRLTVL.

V usage is TRBV5-6 and J usage is TRBJ1-2; 7 bases align to TRBD1. The CDR3 contains 16 residues. Germline-derived CDR1 and CDR2 are SGHDT and YYEEEE. The V gene end was trimmed by 3 bases and the J gene end by 2 bases; junction bases not matched to a gene: 10. CDR3 DNA sequence: TGTGCCAGCAGCTCATTCTACAGGGGTAAAAACTATGGCTACACCTTC. Protein: CASSSFYRGKNYGYTF.

The V and J genes are TRBV7-3 and TRBJ2-1; 14 bases agree with TRBD2. The CDR3 runs 14 residues. Germline-derived CDR1 and CDR2 are SGHTA and FQGTGA. Germline trimming cut 5 bases from V and 9 bases from J; bases unmatched to any gene: 3. Here the CDR3 DNA reads TGTGCCAGCAGCCCCGGGACTAGCGGGGGTGAGCAGTTCTTC. As protein: CASSPGTSGGEQFF.

The chain employs TRBV25-1 and TRBJ2-7, with 8 bases lining up with TRBD2. V gave up 2 bases and J gave up 3 bases; unmatched junction bases: 15. The V gene's germline CDR1 is MGHDK and CDR2 SYGVNS. This CDR3 contains 18 residues. CDR3 nucleotides: TGTGCCAGCAGTGAAGGAAGGGCGGGGGGTTCTAAAGGCTACGAGCAGTACTTC. This translates into CASSEGRAGGSKGYEQYF.

This chain joins TRBV6-5 and TRBJ2-7; 8 nucleotides align to TRBD1. Germline CDR1 reads MNHEY; CDR2 reads SVGAGI. The CDR3 totals 15 residues. Germline trimming cut 6 bases from V and 3 bases from J; bases unmatched to any gene: 10. The CDR3, as DNA: TGTGCCAGCAGCCCCCCGGGGACAGGTTACTACGAGCAGTACTTC. Translating gives CASSPPGTGYYEQYF.

The chain carries TRBV19 and TRBJ2-7; no clear D. This CDR3 spans 14 amino acids. Per germline, CDR1 LNHDA and CDR2 SQIVND (reference sequence). Trimming removed 5 bases at V and 2 bases at J, with 13 bases between. Here the CDR3 reads CASSPESVTYEQYF. The CDR3 DNA reads as TGTGCCAGTAGTCCCGAGTCCGTTACCTACGAGCAGTACTTC.

V gene TRBV7-8 combines with J gene TRBJ1-6; perhaps TRBD1 as D (5 bases). The CDR3 totals 15 residues. Germline CDR1 SGHVS, CDR2 FQNEAQ. Trimming left V 2 bases short and J 10 bases short, with 15 bases between. CDR3 coding DNA: TGTGCCAGCAGCTTATCGTTCGGCAGGACATCACCCCTCCACTTT. This encodes CASSLSFGRTSPLHF. Drawing the rest from reference TRBV7-8 and TRBJ1-6, the complete variable domain is GAGVSQSPRYKVAKRGQDVALRCDPISGHVSLFWYQQALGQGPEFLTYFQNEAQLDKSGLPSDRFFAERPEGSVSTLKIQRTQQEDSAVYLCASSLSFGRTSPLHFGNGTRLTVT.

This clone came up once. V gene TRBV7-9 combines with J gene TRBJ1-1, with 8 bases fitting TRBD1. This CDR3 region has 14 residues. Trimming took 5 bases from V and 10 from J; bases not matched to a gene: 12. Germline CDR1 SEHNR, CDR2 FQNEAQ (reference sequence). In DNA, the CDR3 is TGTGCCAGCAGCAGGGGACAGGCCACGGGGGGAGCTTTCTTT. It yields the protein CASSRGQATGGAFF.

The chain joins TRBV7-9 to TRBJ1-3; the D is unclear. Trimming took off 5 bases at V and 0 bases at J, with 5 bases between the two ends. CDR1 and CDR2 (germline): SEHNR, FQNEAQ (reference sequence). CDR3 length: 13 residues. CDR3 sequence: CASSDNSGNTIYF. The CDR3 DNA reads as TGTGCCAGCAGCGACAACTCTGGAAACACCATATATTTT. Drawing the rest from reference TRBV7-9 and TRBJ1-3, the complete variable domain is DTGVSQNPRHKITKRGQNVTFRCDPISEHNRLYWYRQTLGQGPEFLTYFQNEAQLEKSRLLSDRFSAERPKGSFSTLEIQRTEQGDSAMYLCASSDNSGNTIYFGEGSWLTVV.

The rearrangement links TRBV6-5 to TRBJ1-2; 7 positions agree with TRBD1. The CDR3 spans 16 residues. Germline values: CDR1 MNHEY, CDR2 SVGAGI. V gave up 4 bases and J gave up 8 bases; unmatched junction bases: 16. The CDR3: CASSFSGQAAESGYTF. The CDR3 DNA reads as TGTGCCAGCAGTTTCTCCGGACAGGCGGCGGAATCAGGCTACACCTTC.

The chain joins TRBV5-6 to TRBJ1-2; no firm D call. Trimming cost V 4 bases and J 8 bases, with 15 bases left between them. The germline V gene has CDR1 SGHDT and CDR2 YYEEEE. This CDR3 has 13 amino acids. CDR3 DNA sequence: TGTGCCAGCAGCCGAGGCAACACGGGGGGCTACACCTTC. It specifies CASSRGNTGGYTF. The variable domain in full, with the rest retrieved from reference TRBV5-6 and TRBJ1-2, is DAGVTQSPTHLIKTRGQQVTLRCSPKSGHDTVSWYQQALGQGPQFIFQYYEEEERQRGNFPDRFSGHQFPNYSSELNVNALLLGDSALYLCASSRGNTGGYTFGSGTRLTVV.

The CDR3 here is CASSLDRVGETQYF. CDR3 sequence (DNA): TGCGCCAGCAGCCTAGACAGGGTTGGTGAGACCCAGTACTTC. J is TRBJ2-5 and V is TRBV5-1; TRBD1 matches at 7 bases. This CDR3 spans 14 amino acids. Germline lookup yields CDR1 SGHRS and CDR2 YFSETQ. Trimming cost V 4 bases and J 5 bases; bases outside gene matches: 8.

The chain recombines TRBV14 with TRBJ2-5; 8 nucleotides match TRBD2. Germline trimming cut 4 bases from V and 5 bases from J; bases unmatched to any gene: 12. The CDR3 is 16 amino acids. Germline assignment: CDR1 SGHDN and CDR2 FVKESK. For the CDR3, the DNA is TGTGCCAGCAGCCTACGCCTCACTAGCGGCGGGGAGACCCAGTACTTC. This translates into CASSLRLTSGGETQYF.

This chain uses TRBV18 with TRBJ1-4; D unclear. The CDR3 extends over 14 amino acids. In germline, CDR1 is KGHSH, CDR2 LQKENI. V lost 2 bases to trimming and J lost 3 bases, with 7 bases between them. CDR3 in DNA: TGTGCCAGCTCACCAGGGTCGGCTAATGAAAAACTGTTTTTT. Translation: CASSPGSANEKLFF.

The chain joins TRBV18 to TRBJ2-7; TRBD1 aligns across 8 bases. V shed 3 bases and J 2 bases; nucleotides not matched to a gene: 3. This CDR3 is built from 14 residues. Germline V lookup: CDR1 KGHSH, CDR2 LQKENI. CDR3 in DNA: TGTGCCAGCTCACCGGACAGGGCCACCTACGAGCAGTACTTC. Translation gives CASSPDRATYEQYF.